The 32 T cell receptor beta chains presented below share a single source sample, sequenced in a study of technical replicates of blood from several donors. Sequencing used immunoSEQ multiplex PCR; TCRdb keeps in-frame clones, though not all of them. Of tens of thousands of clones listed, around nine tenths are singletons. The material sequenced was T cells isolated from PBMCs. The receptor set was obtained from a human donor in good health.

The table lists this clone with a count of one. This chain links TRBV7-8 with TRBJ2-3; D unresolved. The CDR3 is 12 residues long. V shed 2 bases and J shed 4 bases, with 4 bases lying between them. CDR1 and CDR2 (germline): SGHVS, FQNEAQ. The CDR3 loop is CASSLLADTQYF. The DNA of the CDR3 is TGTGCCAGCAGCTTATTAGCAGATACGCAGTATTTT.

This clone appeared a few times. This sequence joins TRBV29-1 and TRBJ2-1; 10 bases fit TRBD2. With V trimmed by 4 bases and J by 2 bases, 5 bases remained unmatched. This CDR3 contains 15 residues. The germline CDR1 and CDR2 sequences are SQVTM and ANQGSEA. CDR3 in amino acids: CSVGLAGDPYNEQFF. As DNA, the CDR3 is TGCAGCGTTGGGCTAGCGGGAGACCCCTACAATGAGCAGTTCTTC.

The genes are TRBV2 and TRBJ2-1; 10 bases align to TRBD2. Germline-derived CDR1 and CDR2 are SNHLY and FYNNEI. This CDR3 region has 15 residues. V was clipped by 6 bases and J by 4 bases; unmatched bases: 6. CDR3 amino acids: CASRGGTSDYNEQFF. CDR3 nucleotides: TGTGCCAGCAGGGGGGGGACTAGCGATTACAATGAGCAGTTCTTC.

This clone appeared a single time. The rearrangement links TRBV7-9 to TRBJ2-1; TRBD2 matches 11 bases. V was pared by 4 bases and J by 5 bases, with 7 bases of the junction left unmatched. CDR1 is SEHNR, CDR2 FQNEAQ, per germline (reference sequence). The CDR3 has 16 amino acids. As DNA, the CDR3 is TGTGCCAGCAGCTCCATAGCGGGAGGGCCTCACAATGAGCAGTTCTTC. Amino acid sequence: CASSSIAGGPHNEQFF.

The rearrangement uses TRBV2 and TRBJ2-1, with TRBD1 matching over 9 bases. The CDR3 is 18 residues long. Germline assignment: CDR1 SNHLY and CDR2 FYNNEI. With 6 bases clipped from V and 1 base from J, the junction kept 13 bases outside the gene matches. The CDR3 DNA follows: TGTGCCAGCAGCGACTCATCTTCCGGGACAGGGTCCTACAATGAGCAGTTCTTC. Translation gives CASSDSSSGTGSYNEQFF.

The chain recombines TRBV5-1 with TRBJ2-7, with 7 bases matching TRBD1. CDR1 SGHRS and CDR2 YFSETQ come from the germline V gene. This CDR3 comprises 15 residues. Trimming took 4 bases from V and 5 from J; bases not matched to a gene: 12. The CDR3 region is CASSSDNRGSDEQYF. The CDR3 nucleotides read TGCGCCAGCAGCAGTGACAACAGGGGAAGCGACGAGCAGTACTTC.

CDR3 DNA: TGTGCCGCGAAAGCCTTAAGGAACACTGAAGCTTTCTTT. Encoded protein: CAAKALRNTEAFF. The V gene is TRBV28, the J gene TRBJ1-1; D is ambiguous. Trimming stripped 11 bases from V and 1 base from J, with 14 bases between. The CDR3 sequence is 13 residues long. Germline-derived CDR1 and CDR2 are MDHEN and SYDVKM. The variable domain in full, with the rest retrieved from reference TRBV28 and TRBJ1-1, is DVKVTQSSRYLVKRTGEKVFLECVQDMDHENMFWYRQDPGLGLRLIYFSYDVKMKEKGDIPEGYSVSREKKERFSLILESASTNQTSMYLCAAKALRNTEAFFGQGTRLTVV.

This clone has more than one count but fewer than ten. The gene calls are TRBV23-1 and TRBJ2-7, with 8 bases matching TRBD1. TRBV23-1 is identified as an open reading frame with a role that is uncertain. The CDR3 has 18 residues. The ends lost 1 base at V and 5 bases at J; junction bases unmatched: 16. Here the CDR3 reads CASSQFPGQGAIKDEQYF. DNA of the CDR3: TGCGCCAGCAGTCAATTCCCCGGGCAGGGGGCGATTAAGGACGAGCAGTACTTC.

The rearrangement joins TRBV6-5 to TRBJ2-1, with 12 bases identical to TRBD2. CDR1 is MNHEY and CDR2 is SVGAGI in the germline V gene. V was clipped by 5 bases and J by 5 bases; unmatched bases: 4. CDR3 size: 15 residues. The CDR3 loop is CASSLAGGYDNEQFF. The DNA for the CDR3 is TGTGCCAGCAGTCTAGCGGGAGGGTACGACAATGAGCAGTTCTTC.

The chain has TRBV7-9 and TRBJ2-1; 8 bases are a match to TRBD1. There are 14 residues in the CDR3. The V gene end was trimmed by 1 base and the J gene end by 7 bases; junction bases not matched to a gene: 3. Germline V CDR1 and CDR2: SEHNR, FQNEAQ (reference sequence). The CDR3 loop reads CASSLGDRGNEQFF. In DNA, the CDR3 is TGTGCCAGCAGCTTAGGAGACAGGGGAAATGAGCAGTTCTTC.

The V and J genes are TRBV11-2 and TRBJ1-2; D is perhaps TRBD1 (6 bases). CDR1 and CDR2 from the germline V gene are SGHAT and FQNNGV. The CDR3 has 14 residues. The V end was cut by 1 base, the J end by 6 bases, with 12 bases between. The CDR3, as DNA: TGTGCCAGCAGCTTAGGCCCAGGGGATGATGGCTACACCTTC. This translates into CASSLGPGDDGYTF.

The CDR3 DNA reads as TGTGCCAGCACCCACCCTCCAGGGGCTGCCGGGGAGCTGTTTTTT. Translation gives CASTHPPGAAGELFF. V and J are TRBV7-9 and TRBJ2-2; TRBD1 might be the D (6 bases). Germline CDR1 and CDR2: SEHNR and FQNEAQ (reference sequence). The germline V and J ends were trimmed by 7 bases and 6 bases, with 18 bases remaining between them. The CDR3 consists of 15 residues.

This chain links TRBV11-2 with TRBJ2-1, with 10 positions matching TRBD2. The CDR3 contains 13 residues. J gave up 7 bases and V 7 bases, and 4 bases lay outside the gene matches. The germline V gene encodes CDR1 SGHAT and CDR2 FQNNGV. The DNA of the CDR3 is TGTGCCAGCAAAGCGGGAGGGAGGAATGAGCAGTTCTTC. Its protein product is CASKAGGRNEQFF.

The genes are TRBV9 and TRBJ2-7; D unclear. The CDR3 loop spans 12 amino acids. Germline-derived CDR1 and CDR2 are SGDLS and YYNGEE. V gave up 4 bases and J gave up 6 bases, with 11 bases separating them. The CDR3 protein is CASSSPESEQYF. CDR3 DNA: TGTGCCAGCAGCTCCCCGGAGAGCGAGCAGTACTTC. Using reference TRBV9 and TRBJ2-7 for the parts outside the CDR3, the full variable domain is DSGVTQTPKHLITATGQRVTLRCSPRSGDLSVYWYQQSLDQGLQFLIQYYNGEERAKGNILERFSAQQFPDLHSELNLSSLELGDSALYFCASSSPESEQYFGPGTRLTVT.

The V and J genes are TRBV4-2 and TRBJ1-2, with D unresolved. The ends were cut back, 0 bases at V and 2 bases at J, with 10 bases in the middle. The length of the CDR3 is 15 residues. Germline CDR1 and CDR2: LGHNA and YNFKEQ. The CDR3 is CASSQDQVENYGYTF. Here the CDR3 DNA reads TGTGCCAGCAGCCAAGACCAGGTAGAGAACTATGGCTACACCTTC.

This rearrangement joins TRBV10-2 to TRBJ2-2; tentative D call: TRBD2 (5 bases). Germline V CDR1 and CDR2: WSHSY, SAAADI. The CDR3 loop spans 13 amino acids. The germline V and J ends were trimmed by 4 bases and 7 bases, with 10 bases remaining between them. Here the CDR3 DNA reads TGCGCCAGCAGTGTTAGGGCGGGCGGGGAGCTGTTTTTT. It translates to CASSVRAGGELFF.

The chain uses TRBV4-3 and TRBJ2-1, with 10 bases identical to TRBD2. This CDR3 is 16 amino acids long. Germline values: CDR1 LGHNA, CDR2 YSLEER. Trimming removed 2 bases from V and 8 bases from J; junction bases left unmatched: 9. CDR3 DNA: TGCGCCAGCAGCCAAACCAGCGGGAGGGCCACTTATGAGCAGTTCTTC. Residues: CASSQTSGRATYEQFF.

The V gene is TRBV28, the J gene TRBJ1-5; no clear D. Trimming pared 0 bases from V and 7 bases from J, leaving 7 bases between. CDR3 length: 13 amino acids. Germline CDR1 MDHEN, CDR2 SYDVKM. The DNA of the CDR3 is TGTGCCAGCAGTTTATGGCGGGAACAGCCCCAGCATTTT. Translation gives CASSLWREQPQHF.

This rearrangement joins TRBV4-2 to TRBJ1-4; D unresolved. V lost 0 bases to trimming and J lost 8 bases, with 7 bases between them. Germline CDR1 LGHNA, CDR2 YNFKEQ. CDR3 length equals 13 residues. The CDR3, as DNA: TGTGCCAGCAGCCAAGATCACAACGAAAAACTGTTTTTT. This sequence encodes CASSQDHNEKLFF.

The J gene is TRBJ1-2, the V gene TRBV5-4; TRBD1 matches at 7 bases. The ends lost 3 bases at V and 3 bases at J; junction bases unmatched: 8. CDR3 length: 15 residues. Germline CDR1 SGHNT, CDR2 YYREEE (reference sequence). The CDR3 DNA reads TGTGCCAGCAGCTACTCCGACAGGGTTGACTATGGCTACACCTTC. It is translated as CASSYSDRVDYGYTF.

This clone was picked up one time. DNA for the CDR3: TGTGCCAGCAGAGGACAGCTGAACACTGAAGCTTTCTTT. Encoded protein: CASRGQLNTEAFF. The chain joins TRBV6-4 to TRBJ1-1, with a possible D match to TRBD1 (6 bases). Germline CDR1 MRHNA, CDR2 SNTAGT. The CDR3 runs to 13 residues. The V end was cut by 6 bases, the J end by 0 bases, with 8 bases between.

The J gene is TRBJ1-3, the V gene TRBV30, with 8 bases matching TRBD1. Germline V gene sequence: CDR1 GTSNPN, CDR2 SVGIG (reference sequence). This CDR3 has 13 amino acids. With V trimmed by 5 bases and J by 2 bases, 2 bases remained unmatched. The CDR3 loop reads CAWGQGAGNTIYF. For the CDR3, the DNA is TGTGCCTGGGGACAGGGAGCTGGAAACACCATATATTTT.

The V gene is TRBV27, the J gene TRBJ1-3; TRBD1 agrees at 8 bases. Germline CDR1 MNHEY, CDR2 SMNVEV (reference sequence). Trimming removed 5 bases from V and 6 bases from J; junction bases left unmatched: 6. The CDR3 totals 14 residues. This CDR3 reads CASSQDREVNTIYF. The CDR3 DNA sequence: TGTGCCAGCAGTCAGGACAGGGAGGTAAACACCATATATTTT.

The chain carries TRBV7-3 and TRBJ1-1; D unclear. CDR1 and CDR2 from the germline V gene are SGHTA and FQGTGA. The V end lost 8 bases, the J end lost 0 bases, and 7 bases lay between the germline ends. The CDR3 is 12 amino acids. CDR3 residues: CASGRLNTEAFF. For the CDR3, the DNA is TGTGCCAGCGGCCGTTTGAACACTGAAGCTTTCTTT.

The chain joins TRBV9 to TRBJ2-1, with a possible D match to TRBD2 (5 bases). V lost 0 bases, J lost 0 bases, and 7 bases lay in between. The CDR3 spans 15 residues. From germline, CDR1 is SGDLS and CDR2 YYNGEE. CDR3 in DNA: TGTGCCAGCAGCGTAGGAAGCGGCTCCTACAATGAGCAGTTCTTC. This sequence encodes CASSVGSGSYNEQFF.

This chain joins TRBV25-1 and TRBJ2-3; possibly TRBD1 for D (6 bases). Germline loops: CDR1 MGHDK, CDR2 SYGVNS. Trimming took off 1 base at V and 1 base at J, with 12 bases between the two ends. There are 16 residues in the CDR3. This CDR3 is CASSEFRGRGTDTQYF. CDR3 nucleotides: TGTGCCAGCAGTGAATTCAGGGGAAGGGGCACAGATACGCAGTATTTT.

This chain uses TRBV29-1 with TRBJ1-1; D is uncertain. V lost 6 bases and J lost 4, with 9 bases in between. CDR1 and CDR2 (germline): SQVTM, ANQGSEA. The CDR3 extends over 11 amino acids. This chain's CDR3 is CSVVSGTEAFF. In DNA form, the CDR3 reads TGCAGCGTCGTCTCGGGCACTGAAGCTTTCTTT.

The CDR3 nucleotides are TGTGCCAGCTCACTTGAACATCAGAACACTGAAGCTTTCTTT. As protein: CASSLEHQNTEAFF. V usage is TRBV18 and J usage is TRBJ1-1; D not resolved. The V gene lost 4 bases and the J gene lost 1 base, with 10 bases spanning the gap. The CDR3 runs to 14 residues. CDR1 and CDR2 from the germline V gene are KGHSH and LQKENI.

V is TRBV10-3 and J is TRBJ2-2, with a weak D call TRBD1 (6 bases). The CDR3 has 14 amino acids. Trimming cost V 6 bases and J 5 bases, with 13 bases left between them. CDR1 ENHRY and CDR2 SYGVKD come from the germline V gene. The CDR3 DNA sequence: TGTGCCATCAGCCTACAGGGCCCGACCGGGGAGCTGTTTTTT. Protein: CAISLQGPTGELFF.

The V gene is TRBV19, the J gene TRBJ1-5; 7 bases fit TRBD1. This CDR3 spans 14 amino acids. The V gene end was trimmed by 5 bases and the J gene end by 7 bases; junction bases not matched to a gene: 8. Germline V lookup: CDR1 LNHDA, CDR2 SQIVND (reference sequence). The CDR3, as DNA: TGTGCCAGTAGTGTACAGGGGTTCGAGCAGCCCCAGCATTTT. It is translated as CASSVQGFEQPQHF.

The gene calls are TRBV28 and TRBJ2-7; 8 positions agree with TRBD1. Germline V gene lookup returns CDR1 MDHEN and CDR2 SYDVKM. The CDR3 loop spans 13 amino acids. This CDR3 reads CATRTGWSYEQYF. CDR3 nucleotide sequence: TGTGCGACCCGGACAGGGTGGTCCTACGAGCAGTACTTC.

The chain combines TRBV7-8 with TRBJ2-7; 11 bases align to TRBD1. The V and J ends lost 4 bases and 5 bases, in that order; junction bases with no gene match: 13. The CDR3 is 17 residues long. Germline values: CDR1 SGHVS, CDR2 FQNEAQ. The chain's CDR3 is CASSSPADRGRLDEQYF. CDR3 sequence (DNA): TGTGCCAGCAGCTCGCCCGCGGACAGGGGGCGGTTAGACGAGCAGTACTTC.